The entry that follows covers one T cell receptor (beta chain) sequence. The antigen this receptor binds is unknown. No base qualities exist here, and no much larger clone lies one base off it. The data were taken from a study of blood T cell repertoires in COVID-19 (dated by TCRdb to 2020 to 2022). Regarding the complete study: Collaborator samples came from the United States, Italy and Spain and covered acute and convalescent phases of COVID-19. A de-identified subject ID, COVID-19 status, age in years and sex were almost always included in the sample metadata. The repertoires were released in a freely available public database intended as a resource for research on the immune response to SARS-CoV-2. The samples were drawn from the first 160 participants of the ongoing ImmuneRACE study and from 950 to 1,500 subjects provided by 6 global collaborators. HLA class I and class II types, where available, came from metadata supplied by the sample provider rather than from assay-based typing. The material from the prospective study consisted of cDNA or gDNA derived from T cells, B-cell-depleted T cells, or PBMCs. The dataset comprised deeply sampled blood TCRbeta repertoires from subjects exposed to, actively infected with, or recovered from COVID-19. The paper as a whole reports these results and caveats: How much clinical and demographic metadata was included differed by source and by participant, and the metadata was provided uncurated.

The CDR3 contains 16 residues, cysteine and phenylalanine counted. The retained sequence is limited to the CDR3, 48 bases, with the frame set at the first base. The collaborating institutions used their own protocols to collect whole blood in K2EDTA tubes. For TCRbeta analysis, collaborators shipped samples in one of three forms: frozen whole blood, isolated PBMCs, or DNA extracted from either of those sample types. TCRbeta CDR3 regions were amplified from genomic DNA using the immunoSEQ Assay, a bias-controlled multiplex PCR. On the study's bioinformatics: Nucleated cell counts per sample were estimated from amplification of reference gene primers within the assay. Sequence reads were collapsed and filtered to measure the absolute abundance of every unique TCRbeta CDR3 rearrangement. For each sample, productive Simpson clonality was calculated as the square root of Simpson's diversity index over productive rearrangements. TCRdb re-hosts the immuneACCESS table, in-frame sequences only. Its copies lack some clones; in the studies checked, an unresolved V gene accounts for under half of them, and the cause for the rest is not known. Clonal size and the V and J genes are those of that table, whereas D and trimming came from the DNA. Across this sample there are 80,000 to 95,000 clones, with about nine tenths seen only once. The ten largest account for about 1.8% of the sample.

The sample consisted of peripheral blood. The chain links TRBV21-1 with TRBJ1-1. TRBV21-1 is reported as a pseudogene. The origin of this receptor is a human donor with active COVID-19. The donor label of this sample is uncertain. The DNA is TGTGCCACCTCACCGCGGTCCCCCTCAGAGGACACTGAAGCTTTCTTT. Translated, it reads CATSPRSPSEDTEAFF.